The rows below give T cell receptor beta chains drawn from one sample of a study of OX40 agonist ivuxolimab in advanced cancers. Clones were read by immunoSEQ multiplex PCR, and TCRdb kept only the in-frame ones, dropping some. The repertoire consists of about 15,000 clones, with around 80% occurring once and the leading ten covering 30% to 35%. This sample comprised CD4+ or CD8+ T cells sorted from blood, obtained in a trial of the OX40 agonist ivuxolimab. The receptors were gathered from an adult with an advanced solid tumor such as melanoma, head and neck, liver or kidney cancer. The CDR3 runs from the conserved cysteine through the conserved F or W. A D gene is named only where the DNA matches it firmly. Clone size is given for some rows only: seen once, a few or many times, or a class if the clone is expanded.

clone size,J gene,D gene,V gene,CDR3 DNA,CDR3 protein
-,TRBJ1-2,-,TRBV27,TGTGCCAGCAGCCAAATCCAAATGACGGCTGGGGATGGCTACACCTTC,CASSQIQMTAGDGYTF
-,TRBJ2-7,-,TRBV6-1,TGTGCCAGCAGCGACGCCTACGAGCAGTACTTC,CASSDAYEQYF
-,TRBJ2-2,-,TRBV9,TGTGCCAGCAGCCTCAAATGGGGGTTTGCGAACACCGGGGAGCTGTTTTTT,CASSLKWGFANTGELFF
-,TRBJ1-1,-,TRBV7-9,TGTGCCGGGGGGCGGGGGGCCACTGAAGCTTTCTTT,CAGGRGATEAFF
-,TRBJ2-7,TRBD1,TRBV6-1,TGTGCCAGCAGTCCCGGGACAGACTACGAGCAGTACTTC,CASSPGTDYEQYF
-,TRBJ2-5,-,TRBV29-1,TGCAGCGTTGATGAGGAGACCCAGTACTTC,CSVDEETQYF
-,TRBJ2-1,TRBD1,TRBV18,TGTGCCAGCTCGCGACAGGGGAATGAGCAGTTCTTC,CASSRQGNEQFF
once,TRBJ1-2,-,TRBV5-4,TGTGCCAGCAGCTTGGAGGGCAGGGCTAACTATGGCTACACCTTC,CASSLEGRANYGYTF
-,TRBJ1-1,TRBD1,TRBV6-1,TGTGCCAGCAGTTCCGGGACAGCGAACACTGAAGCTTTCTTT,CASSSGTANTEAFF
-,TRBJ1-1,-,TRBV6-1,TGTGCCAGCAGCGAGCTCAGGGTCACTGAAGCTTTCTTT,CASSELRVTEAFF
-,TRBJ2-1,-,TRBV29-1,TGCAGCGTTTTATCCGATGAGCAGTTCTTC,CSVLSDEQFF
-,TRBJ2-7,TRBD1,TRBV6-4,TGTGCCAGCAGTTCGGACAGGGGGTGGTCCTACGAGCAGTACTTC,CASSSDRGWSYEQYF
-,TRBJ1-4,-,TRBV30,TGTGCCTGGAGTGTACCCGGCAGAACTGAAAAACTGTTTTTT,CAWSVPGRTEKLFF
once,TRBJ1-3,-,TRBV27,TGTGCCAGCAGCCCCTTTTACTCTGGAAACACCATATATTTT,CASSPFYSGNTIYF
-,TRBJ2-1,-,TRBV27,TGTGCCAGCAGTTTATCTGCTTACAATGAGCAGTTCTTC,CASSLSAYNEQFF
few,TRBJ2-7,-,TRBV7-9,TGTGCCAGCAGCTTCGGGTACTCCTACGAGCAGTACTTC,CASSFGYSYEQYF
-,TRBJ2-7,TRBD2,TRBV9,TGTGCCAGCAGCCCCCAGGGCACCCTCGGGGGGGACGAGCAGTACTTC,CASSPQGTLGGDEQYF
-,TRBJ2-1,-,TRBV5-1,TGCGCCAGCAGCTTGGGCGGGGGCGCAGGGAATGAGCAGTTCTTC,CASSLGGGAGNEQFF
-,TRBJ1-5,-,TRBV19,TGTGCCAGTAGTAGCTCCGGGCTCAGGGGAGAGCATTTT,CASSSSGLRGEHF
once,TRBJ2-1,-,TRBV9,TGTGCCAGCAGCGTGGCCGGGACTGAGTACAATGAGCAGTTCTTC,CASSVAGTEYNEQFF
few,TRBJ1-1,-,TRBV5-1,TGCGCCAGCAGCTTAGGTACCCAAGCTTTCTTT,CASSLGTQAFF
many,TRBJ2-1,TRBD2,TRBV5-1,TGCGCCAGCAGCTCTTGGGATAGCGGGGGGATCTACAATGAGCAGTTCTTC,CASSSWDSGGIYNEQFF
-,TRBJ2-3,TRBD2,TRBV2,TGTGCCAGCAGTGAAGCAGCTAGCGGTGGTGGCACAGATACGCAGTATTTT,CASSEAASGGGTDTQYF
-,TRBJ1-6,TRBD1,TRBV6-1,TGTGCCAGCAGTGACCCGCGGACAGGGGGTATTGGTAATTCACCCCTCCACTTT,CASSDPRTGGIGNSPLHF
-,TRBJ2-7,-,TRBV9,TGTGCCAGCAGCGTAGAACACGTAAGCTCTTACGAGCAGTACTTC,CASSVEHVSSYEQYF
-,TRBJ2-5,-,TRBV7-2,TGTGCCAGCAGCCCCGAGACGGGCGGTGAGACCCAGTACTTC,CASSPETGGETQYF
-,TRBJ1-1,-,TRBV6-5,TGTGCTTCGGGGGGGTCGAACACTGAAGCTTTCTTT,CASGGSNTEAFF
-,TRBJ2-3,-,TRBV6-5,TGTGCCAGCAGTTACGCGGTCAGCACAGATACGCAGTATTTT,CASSYAVSTDTQYF
-,TRBJ2-6,-,TRBV9,TGTGCCAGCAGCGTAGTAGGTGGGGCCAACGTCCTGACTTTC,CASSVVGGANVLTF
-,TRBJ1-1,-,TRBV7-9,TGTGCCAGCAGCTTAAGTGGAACTGAAGCTTTCTTT,CASSLSGTEAFF
-,TRBJ2-4,TRBD1,TRBV5-1,TGCGCCAGCAGCTTCGCCCTAGGACAGGGGTCGAACATTCAGTACTTC,CASSFALGQGSNIQYF
once,TRBJ2-3,-,TRBV5-6,TGTGCCAGCAGCTCGGGGGGCCCTCCCACAGATACGCAGTATTTT,CASSSGGPPTDTQYF
large,TRBJ1-1,-,TRBV28,TGTGCCAGCAGTTTCCCAGCTGAAGCTTTCTTT,CASSFPAEAFF
few,TRBJ1-2,-,TRBV5-4,TGTGCCAGCAGCCCGCCGCCGGGGTACTCAAACTATGGCTACACCTTC,CASSPPPGYSNYGYTF
-,TRBJ2-2,-,TRBV12-5,TGTGCTAGTGATATCAGTGCGACCGGGGAGCTGTTTTTT,CASDISATGELFF
few,TRBJ1-2,TRBD1,TRBV9,TGTGCCAGCAGCCTCCGGGACAGGGATAACTATGGCTACACCTTC,CASSLRDRDNYGYTF
-,TRBJ1-6,-,TRBV9,TGTGCCAGCAAAGGGGGCTCCTATAATTCACCCCTCCACTTT,CASKGGSYNSPLHF
-,TRBJ1-1,TRBD1,TRBV7-9,TGTGCCAGCAGCTTAGAGTGGGACAGTAACACTGAAGCTTTCTTT,CASSLEWDSNTEAFF
-,TRBJ1-1,-,TRBV7-6,TGTGCCAGCAGCTTAGGGGGGGCGAGAACTGAAGCTTTCTTT,CASSLGGARTEAFF
-,TRBJ2-1,-,TRBV2,TGTGCCAGCAGCGATTACAGGGTAGAGGACAATGAGCAGTTCTTC,CASSDYRVEDNEQFF